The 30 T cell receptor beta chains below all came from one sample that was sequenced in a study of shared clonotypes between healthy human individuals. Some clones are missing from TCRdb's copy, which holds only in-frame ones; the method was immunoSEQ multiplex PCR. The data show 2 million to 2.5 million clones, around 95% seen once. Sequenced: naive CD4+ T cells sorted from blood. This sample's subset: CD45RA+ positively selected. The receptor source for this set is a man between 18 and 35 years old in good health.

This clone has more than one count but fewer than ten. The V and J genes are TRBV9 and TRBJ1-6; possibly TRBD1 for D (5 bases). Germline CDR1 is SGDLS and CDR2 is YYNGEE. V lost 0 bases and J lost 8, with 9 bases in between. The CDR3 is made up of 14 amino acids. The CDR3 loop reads CASSVGGVDSPLHF. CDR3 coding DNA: TGTGCCAGCAGCGTAGGGGGCGTCGATTCACCCCTCCACTTT.

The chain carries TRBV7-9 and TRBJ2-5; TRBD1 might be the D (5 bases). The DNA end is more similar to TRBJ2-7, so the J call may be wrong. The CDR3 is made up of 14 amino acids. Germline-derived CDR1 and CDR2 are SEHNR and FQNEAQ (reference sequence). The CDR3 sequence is CASSPQGGSYEQYF. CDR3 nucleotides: TGTGCCAGCAGCCCCCAGGGCGGCTCCTACGAGCAGTACTTC.

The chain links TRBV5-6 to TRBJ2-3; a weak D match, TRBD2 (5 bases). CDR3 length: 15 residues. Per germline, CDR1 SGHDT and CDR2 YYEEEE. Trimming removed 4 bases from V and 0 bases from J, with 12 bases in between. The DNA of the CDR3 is TGTGCCAGCAGCCCCACCGGGAAGAGCACAGATACGCAGTATTTT. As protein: CASSPTGKSTDTQYF.

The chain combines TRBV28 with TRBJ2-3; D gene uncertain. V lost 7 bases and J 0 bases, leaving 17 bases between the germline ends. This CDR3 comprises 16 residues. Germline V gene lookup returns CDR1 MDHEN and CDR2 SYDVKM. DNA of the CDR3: TGTGCCAGCACCCCCCCGGTCCTGTTTAGCACAGATACGCAGTATTTT. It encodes CASTPPVLFSTDTQYF.

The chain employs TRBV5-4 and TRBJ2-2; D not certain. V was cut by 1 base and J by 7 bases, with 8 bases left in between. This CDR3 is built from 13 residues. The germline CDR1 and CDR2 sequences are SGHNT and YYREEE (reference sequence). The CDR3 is CASSLSGSGELFF. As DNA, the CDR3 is TGTGCCAGCAGCTTGTCTGGAAGCGGGGAGCTGTTTTTT.

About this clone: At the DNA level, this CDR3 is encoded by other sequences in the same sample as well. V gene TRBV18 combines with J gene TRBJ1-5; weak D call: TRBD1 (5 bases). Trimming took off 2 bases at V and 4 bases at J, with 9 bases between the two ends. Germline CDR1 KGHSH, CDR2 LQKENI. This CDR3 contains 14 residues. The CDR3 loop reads CASSPRDSNQPQHF. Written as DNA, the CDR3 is TGTGCCAGCTCACCAAGGGACTCTAATCAGCCCCAGCATTTT.

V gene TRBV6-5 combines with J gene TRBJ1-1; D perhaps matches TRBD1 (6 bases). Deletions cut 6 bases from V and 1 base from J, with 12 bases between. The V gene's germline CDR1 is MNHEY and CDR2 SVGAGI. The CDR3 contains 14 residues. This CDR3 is CASRETGWNTEAFF. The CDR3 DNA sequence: TGTGCCAGCAGAGAAACAGGGTGGAACACTGAAGCTTTCTTT.

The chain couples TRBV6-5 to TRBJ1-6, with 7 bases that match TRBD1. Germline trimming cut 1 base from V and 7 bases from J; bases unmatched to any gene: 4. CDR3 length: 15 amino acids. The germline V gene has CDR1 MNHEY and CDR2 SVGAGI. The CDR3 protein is CASSYFDRENSPLHF. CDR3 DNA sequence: TGTGCCAGCAGTTACTTTGACAGGGAGAATTCACCCCTCCACTTT.

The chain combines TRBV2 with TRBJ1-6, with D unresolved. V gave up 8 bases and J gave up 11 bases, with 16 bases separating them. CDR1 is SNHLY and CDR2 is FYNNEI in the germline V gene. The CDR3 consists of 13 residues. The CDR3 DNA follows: TGTGCCAGCGCCGGTCTCCCTGAAACACCCCTCCACTTT. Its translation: CASAGLPETPLHF.

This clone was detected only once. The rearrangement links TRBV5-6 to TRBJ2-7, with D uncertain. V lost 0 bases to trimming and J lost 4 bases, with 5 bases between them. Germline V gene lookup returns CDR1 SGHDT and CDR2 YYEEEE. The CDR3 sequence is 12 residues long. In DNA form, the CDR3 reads TGTGCCAGCAGCTTGGGACAATACGAGCAGTACTTC. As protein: CASSLGQYEQYF.

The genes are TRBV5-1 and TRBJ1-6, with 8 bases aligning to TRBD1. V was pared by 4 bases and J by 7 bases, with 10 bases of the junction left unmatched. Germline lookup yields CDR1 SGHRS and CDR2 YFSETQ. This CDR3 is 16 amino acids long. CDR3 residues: CASSPLQGAGNSPLHF. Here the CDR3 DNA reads TGCGCCAGCAGCCCCCTCCAGGGGGCAGGGAATTCACCCCTCCACTTT.

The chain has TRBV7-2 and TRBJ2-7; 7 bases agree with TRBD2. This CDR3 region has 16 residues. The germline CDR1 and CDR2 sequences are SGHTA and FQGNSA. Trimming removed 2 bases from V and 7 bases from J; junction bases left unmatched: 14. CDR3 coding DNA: TGTGCCAGCAGCTTATCCCGAACTAGCGCCCTCCGGGAGCAGTACTTC. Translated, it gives CASSLSRTSALREQYF.

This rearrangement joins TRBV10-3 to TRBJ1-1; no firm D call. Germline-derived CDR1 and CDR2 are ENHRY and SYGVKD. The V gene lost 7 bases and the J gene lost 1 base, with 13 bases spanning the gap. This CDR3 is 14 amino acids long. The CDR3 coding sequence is TGTGCCATCAAAGAAACGGACGGGAACACTGAAGCTTTCTTT. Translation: CAIKETDGNTEAFF.

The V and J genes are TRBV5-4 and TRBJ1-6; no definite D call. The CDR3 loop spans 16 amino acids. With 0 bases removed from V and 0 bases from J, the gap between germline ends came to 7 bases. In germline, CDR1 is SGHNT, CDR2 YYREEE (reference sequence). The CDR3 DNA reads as TGTGCCAGCAGCTTGGCGGGGAACTCCTATAATTCACCCCTCCACTTT. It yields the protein CASSLAGNSYNSPLHF. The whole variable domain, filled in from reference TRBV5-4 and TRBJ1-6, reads ETGVTQSPTHLIKTRGQQVTLRCSSQSGHNTVSWYQQALGQGPQFIFQYYREEENGRGNFPPRFSGLQFPNYSSELNVNALELDDSALYLCASSLAGNSYNSPLHFGNGTRLTVT.

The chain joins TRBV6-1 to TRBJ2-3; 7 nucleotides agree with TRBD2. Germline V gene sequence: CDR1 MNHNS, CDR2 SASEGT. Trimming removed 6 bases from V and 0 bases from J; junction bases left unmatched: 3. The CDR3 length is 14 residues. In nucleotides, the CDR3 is TGTGCCAGCAGAGCGGGGTTAAGCACAGATACGCAGTATTTT. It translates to CASRAGLSTDTQYF.

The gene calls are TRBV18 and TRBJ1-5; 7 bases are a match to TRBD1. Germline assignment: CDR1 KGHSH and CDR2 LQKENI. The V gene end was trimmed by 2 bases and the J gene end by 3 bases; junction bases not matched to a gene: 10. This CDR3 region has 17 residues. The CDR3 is CASSPVRGGADNQPQHF. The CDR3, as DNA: TGTGCCAGCTCACCAGTCAGAGGGGGCGCGGACAATCAGCCCCAGCATTTT. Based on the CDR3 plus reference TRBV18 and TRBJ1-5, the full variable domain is NAGVMQNPRHLVRRRGQEARLRCSPMKGHSHVYWYRQLPEEGLKFMVYLQKENIIDESGMPKERFSAEFPKEGPSILRIQQVVRGDSAAYFCASSPVRGGADNQPQHFGDGTRLSIL.

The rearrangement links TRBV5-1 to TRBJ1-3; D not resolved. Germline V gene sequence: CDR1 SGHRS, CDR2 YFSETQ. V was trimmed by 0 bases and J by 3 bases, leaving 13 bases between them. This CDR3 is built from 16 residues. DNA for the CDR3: TGCGCCAGCAGCTTGGGTGTCACGCAGGTTGGAAACACCATATATTTT. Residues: CASSLGVTQVGNTIYF.

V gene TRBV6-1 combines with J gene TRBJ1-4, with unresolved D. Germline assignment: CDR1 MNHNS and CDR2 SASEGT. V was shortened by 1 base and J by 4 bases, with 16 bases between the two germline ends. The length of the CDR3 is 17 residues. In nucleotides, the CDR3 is TGTGCCAGCAGTGAAGGGGTTGAGACGGGAGTTAATGAAAAACTGTTTTTT. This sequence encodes CASSEGVETGVNEKLFF.

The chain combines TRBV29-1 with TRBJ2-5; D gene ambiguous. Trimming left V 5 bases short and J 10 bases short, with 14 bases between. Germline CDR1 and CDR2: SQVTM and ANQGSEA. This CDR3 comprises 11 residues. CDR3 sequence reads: CSVSEGGLQYF. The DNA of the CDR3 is TGCAGCGTTAGCGAAGGCGGCCTCCAGTACTTC.

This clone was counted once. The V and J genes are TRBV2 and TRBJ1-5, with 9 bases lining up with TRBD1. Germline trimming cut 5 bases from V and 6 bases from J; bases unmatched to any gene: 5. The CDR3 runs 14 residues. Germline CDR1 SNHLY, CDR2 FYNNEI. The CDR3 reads CASSRGQGVQPQHF. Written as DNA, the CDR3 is TGTGCCAGCAGTCGGGGACAGGGAGTTCAGCCCCAGCATTTT.

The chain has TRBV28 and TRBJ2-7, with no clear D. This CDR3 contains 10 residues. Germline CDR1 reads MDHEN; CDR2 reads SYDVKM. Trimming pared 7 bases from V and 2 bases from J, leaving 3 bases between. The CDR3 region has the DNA TGTGCCAGCATTGCCTACGAGCAGTACTTC. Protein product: CASIAYEQYF. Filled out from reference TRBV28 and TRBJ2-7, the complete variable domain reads DVKVTQSSRYLVKRTGEKVFLECVQDMDHENMFWYRQDPGLGLRLIYFSYDVKMKEKGDIPEGYSVSREKKERFSLILESASTNQTSMYLCASIAYEQYFGPGTRLTVT.

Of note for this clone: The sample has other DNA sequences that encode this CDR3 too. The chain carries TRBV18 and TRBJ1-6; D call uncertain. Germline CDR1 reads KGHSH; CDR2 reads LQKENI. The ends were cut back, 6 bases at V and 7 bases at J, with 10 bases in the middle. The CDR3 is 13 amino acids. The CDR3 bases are TGTGCCAGCTCCCCGGAGACCAATTCACCCCTCCACTTT. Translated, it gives CASSPETNSPLHF.

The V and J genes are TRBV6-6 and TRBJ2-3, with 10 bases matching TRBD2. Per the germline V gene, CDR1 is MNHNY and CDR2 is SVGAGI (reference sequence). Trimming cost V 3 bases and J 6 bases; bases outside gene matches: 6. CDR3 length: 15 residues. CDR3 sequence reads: CASSYQRGGQDTQYF. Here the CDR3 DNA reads TGTGCCAGCAGTTATCAGCGGGGGGGGCAGGATACGCAGTATTTT.

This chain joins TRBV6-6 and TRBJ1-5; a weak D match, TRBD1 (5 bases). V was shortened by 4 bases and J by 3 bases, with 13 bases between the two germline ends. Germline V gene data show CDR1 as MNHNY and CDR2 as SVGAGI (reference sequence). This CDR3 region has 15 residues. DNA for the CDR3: TGTGCCAGCAGTTTTGAACAGGCTATCAATCAGCCCCAGCATTTT. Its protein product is CASSFEQAINQPQHF.

The CDR3 loop reads CASSLAGLNSPLHF. As DNA, the CDR3 is TGTGCCAGCAGCTTAGCAGGGCTCAATTCACCCCTCCACTTT. The V call is TRBV7-8, the J call TRBJ1-6; D call uncertain. V shed 0 bases and J shed 7 bases, with 7 bases lying between them. Germline values: CDR1 SGHVS, CDR2 FQNEAQ. This CDR3 region has 14 residues.

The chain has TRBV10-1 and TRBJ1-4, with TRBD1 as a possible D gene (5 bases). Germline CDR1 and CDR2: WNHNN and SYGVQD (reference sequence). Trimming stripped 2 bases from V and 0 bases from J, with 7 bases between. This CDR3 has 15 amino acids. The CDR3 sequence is CASSEGGTTNEKLFF. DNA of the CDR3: TGCGCCAGCAGTGAGGGGGGTACAACTAATGAAAAACTGTTTTTT.

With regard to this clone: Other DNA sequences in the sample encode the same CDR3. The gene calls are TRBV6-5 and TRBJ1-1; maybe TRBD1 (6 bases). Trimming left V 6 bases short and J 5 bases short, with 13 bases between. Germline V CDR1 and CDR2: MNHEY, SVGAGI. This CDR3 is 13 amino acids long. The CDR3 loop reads CASSLGAGTEAFF. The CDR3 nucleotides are TGTGCCAGCAGCCTGGGGGCGGGAACTGAAGCTTTCTTT.

The CDR3 nucleotides read TGTGCCAGCAGAGACCGGGACAGGGGTGGCTACACCTTC. This codes for CASRDRDRGGYTF. This chain uses TRBV9 with TRBJ1-2; TRBD1 matches 10 bases. Germline values: CDR1 SGDLS, CDR2 YYNGEE. This CDR3 comprises 13 residues. V shed 5 bases and J 7 bases; nucleotides not matched to a gene: 5. The full variable domain, rest sourced from reference TRBV9 and TRBJ1-2, is DSGVTQTPKHLITATGQRVTLRCSPRSGDLSVYWYQQSLDQGLQFLIQYYNGEERAKGNILERFSAQQFPDLHSELNLSSLELGDSALYFCASRDRDRGGYTFGSGTRLTVV.

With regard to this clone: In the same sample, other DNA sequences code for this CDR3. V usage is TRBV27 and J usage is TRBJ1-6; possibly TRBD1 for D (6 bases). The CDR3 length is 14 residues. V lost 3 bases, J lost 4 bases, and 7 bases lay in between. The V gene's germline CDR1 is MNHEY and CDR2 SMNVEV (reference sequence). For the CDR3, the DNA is TGTGCCAGCAGTTTGACAGGATATAATTCACCCCTCCACTTT. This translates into CASSLTGYNSPLHF.

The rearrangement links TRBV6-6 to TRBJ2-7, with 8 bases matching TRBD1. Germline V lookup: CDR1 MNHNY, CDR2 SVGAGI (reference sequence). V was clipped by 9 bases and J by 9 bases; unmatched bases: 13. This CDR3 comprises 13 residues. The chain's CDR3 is CASADSTGVRQYF. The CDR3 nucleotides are TGTGCCAGTGCGGACTCGACAGGGGTGCGGCAGTACTTC.